A single sample gave rise to the 5 T cell receptor beta chains below, sequenced in a study of cytomegalovirus exposure and HLA in healthy donors. Use of 60 Vbeta and 13 Jbeta primers characterized the PCR. TCRdb's table, derived via immunoSEQ multiplex PCR, lists solely in-frame clones and lacks some. The repertoire holds under 200,000 clones, with around 75% as singletons. Sequenced material: PBMCs. The receptors shown here come from a woman aged 40 to 50 in good health and CMV-seropositive.

The sample holds a few counts of this clone. The V call is TRBV6-4, the J call TRBJ2-2, with 9 bases fitting TRBD1. Germline loops: CDR1 MRHNA, CDR2 SNTAGT. Trimming at V came to 8 bases and at J to 6 bases, leaving 4 bases not matched to a gene. The CDR3 extends over 13 amino acids. CDR3 region: CASRTGEAGELFF. The CDR3 coding sequence is TGTGCCAGCCGGACAGGGGAAGCCGGGGAGCTGTTTTTT.

The chain employs TRBV5-4 and TRBJ1-2; 7 nucleotides match TRBD1. Per the germline V gene, CDR1 is SGHNT and CDR2 is YYREEE (reference sequence). The J segment lost 1 base and the V segment lost 8 bases, leaving 5 bases of the junction unmatched. This CDR3 spans 13 amino acids. CDR3 sequence (DNA): TGTGCCAGTACTAACAGGGGTAACTATGGCTACACCTTC. Protein sequence: CASTNRGNYGYTF. The full variable domain, in which reference TRBV5-4 and TRBJ1-2 provide the parts outside the CDR3, is ETGVTQSPTHLIKTRGQQVTLRCSSQSGHNTVSWYQQALGQGPQFIFQYYREEENGRGNFPPRFSGLQFPNYSSELNVNALELDDSALYLCASTNRGNYGYTFGSGTRLTVV.

This rearrangement joins TRBV5-1 to TRBJ2-2; D not certain. The V end lost 0 bases, the J end lost 0 bases, and 9 bases lay between the germline ends. From germline, CDR1 is SGHRS and CDR2 YFSETQ. This CDR3 spans 16 amino acids. CDR3 protein: CASSLAQRTNTGELFF. CDR3 sequence (DNA): TGCGCCAGCAGCTTGGCCCAGCGTACGAACACCGGGGAGCTGTTTTTT.

The chain joins TRBV30 to TRBJ2-7, with D tentatively TRBD2 (6 bases). Germline V gene data show CDR1 as GTSNPN and CDR2 as SVGIG (reference sequence). The CDR3 totals 14 residues. V lost 1 base, J lost 0 bases, and 10 bases lay in between. The CDR3 sequence: CAWSGAGYSYEQYF. CDR3 DNA: TGTGCCTGGAGTGGGGCGGGATACTCCTACGAGCAGTACTTC.

The chain uses TRBV19 and TRBJ1-1; 7 nucleotides match TRBD1. The CDR3 loop spans 14 amino acids. Germline V gene data show CDR1 as LNHDA and CDR2 as SQIVND (reference sequence). The V segment lost 4 bases and the J segment 10 bases; nucleotides outside the gene matches: 12. The CDR3 reads CASSTPNRGMVAFF. The CDR3 DNA follows: TGTGCCAGTAGTACGCCCAACAGGGGTATGGTAGCTTTCTTT.